This T cell receptor beta chain was obtained from a study of CD8 T cells in ankylosing spondylitis (dated by TCRdb to about 2017). Background on the whole study: The study set out to find disease-linked TCR variants by profiling T cell receptor beta repertoires in ankylosing spondylitis patients and healthy donors. The full study cohort comprised approximately 23 ankylosing spondylitis patients and over a hundred healthy donors. Peripheral blood samples were taken, and synovial fluid was additionally collected from ankylosing spondylitis patients.

This clonotype was recorded at least ten times. Its antigen is unknown. No base quality values were provided; no much bigger clone lies one nucleotide off. Here is what the overall study found, with its caveats: The disease-linked clones were reported as significantly enriched in matched synovial fluid samples from ankylosing spondylitis patients. A TCR beta motif of several highly homologous amino acid variants appeared characteristic of blood from ankylosing spondylitis patients. Some TCR beta motif variants had previously been reported in synovial fluid and blood of reactive arthritis patients, which suggested common disease-initiation mechanisms. The disease-linked clones showed a CD8+ phenotype and occurred at relatively low frequencies in peripheral blood.

This sample was sequenced with an Illumina HiSeq 2500. TCR beta libraries were prepared by quantitative 5'-RACE with molecular barcodes. Per the original workflow: A new computational method based on a probabilistic model of VDJ rearrangement was used to identify disease-linked TCR variants. TCRdb handled the public reads itself, with Q25 trimming in fastp and clone calling in MiXCR, and kept productive beta chains. Rows matching on CDR3 protein sequence are summarized as one entry with the most common DNA and genes. Clone size and V and J calls follow TCRdb, not the original study. The sample table shows some 140,000 distinct CDR3 sequences, and 15% to 20% are seen once. Of the sample, about 33% is held by the ten largest clones. From its cysteine to its phenylalanine, the CDR3 spans 14 amino acids. CDR3 DNA only is kept here, 42 bases in frame from base 1. CDR1 LGHNA and CDR2 YSLEER were looked up in the germline V gene. V is reduced by 0 bases and J by 5 bases, leaving a spacing of 8 bases between them.

The sample taken for sequencing was blood, either unsorted or a sorted T cell fraction (not recorded which). The TCR originated in a male donor with ankylosing spondylitis. The sequence links TRBV4-3 to TRBJ2-1; the D gene cannot be resolved reliably. The DNA sequence is TGCGCCAGCAGCCAAGATCTGGAAGACAATGAGCAGTTCTTC. This codes for CASSQDLEDNEQFF.